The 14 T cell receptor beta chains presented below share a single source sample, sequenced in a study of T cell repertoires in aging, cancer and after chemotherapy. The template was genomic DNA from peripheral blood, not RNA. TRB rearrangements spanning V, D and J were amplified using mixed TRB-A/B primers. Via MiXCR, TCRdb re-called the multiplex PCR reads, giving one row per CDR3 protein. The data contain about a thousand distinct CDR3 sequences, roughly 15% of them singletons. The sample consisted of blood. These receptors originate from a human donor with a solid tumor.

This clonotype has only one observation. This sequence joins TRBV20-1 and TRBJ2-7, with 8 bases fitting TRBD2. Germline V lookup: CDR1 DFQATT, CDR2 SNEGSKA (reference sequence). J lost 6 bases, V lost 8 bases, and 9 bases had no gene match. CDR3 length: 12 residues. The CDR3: CSSVAGPREQYF. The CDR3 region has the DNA TGCAGTTCTGTAGCGGGACCTCGCGAGCAGTACTTC.

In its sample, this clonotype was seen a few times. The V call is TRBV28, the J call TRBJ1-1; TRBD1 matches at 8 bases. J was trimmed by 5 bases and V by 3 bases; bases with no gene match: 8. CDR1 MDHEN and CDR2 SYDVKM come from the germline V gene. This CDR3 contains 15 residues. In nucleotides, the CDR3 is TGTGCCAGCAGTTTCCGGACAGGGCGTGGAACTGAAGCTTTCTTT. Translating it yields CASSFRTGRGTEAFF.

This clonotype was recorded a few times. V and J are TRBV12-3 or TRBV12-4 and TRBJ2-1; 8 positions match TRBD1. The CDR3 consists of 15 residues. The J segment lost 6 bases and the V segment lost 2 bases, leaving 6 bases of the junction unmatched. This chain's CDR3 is CASSLSGQAPNEQFF. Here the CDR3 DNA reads TGTGCCAGCAGTTTATCGGGACAGGCCCCCAATGAGCAGTTCTTC.

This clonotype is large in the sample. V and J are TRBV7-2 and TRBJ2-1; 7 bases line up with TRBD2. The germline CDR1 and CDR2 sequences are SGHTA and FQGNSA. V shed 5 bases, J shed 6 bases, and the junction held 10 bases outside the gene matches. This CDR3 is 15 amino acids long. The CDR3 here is CASSAHSGSPNEQFF. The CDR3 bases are TGTGCCAGCAGCGCCCATAGCGGGTCCCCCAATGAGCAGTTCTTC.

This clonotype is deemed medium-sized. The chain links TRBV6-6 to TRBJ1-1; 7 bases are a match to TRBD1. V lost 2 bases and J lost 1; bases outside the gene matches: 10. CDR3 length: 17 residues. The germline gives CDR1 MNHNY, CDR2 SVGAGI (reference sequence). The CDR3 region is CASSYPQTGLSNTEAFF. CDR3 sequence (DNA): TGTGCCAGCAGTTACCCTCAGACAGGGCTGTCGAACACTGAAGCTTTCTTT.

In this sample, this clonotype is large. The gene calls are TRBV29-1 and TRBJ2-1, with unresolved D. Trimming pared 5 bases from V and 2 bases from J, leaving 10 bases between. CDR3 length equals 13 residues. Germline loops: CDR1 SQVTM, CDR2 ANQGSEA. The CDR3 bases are TGCAGCGTTCCAGGAAGAGCCTACAATGAGCAGTTCTTC. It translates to CSVPGRAYNEQFF.

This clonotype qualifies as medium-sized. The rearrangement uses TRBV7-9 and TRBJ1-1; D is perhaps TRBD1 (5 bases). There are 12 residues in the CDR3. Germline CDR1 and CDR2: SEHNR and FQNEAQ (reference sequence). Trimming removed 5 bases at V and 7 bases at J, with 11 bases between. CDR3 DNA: TGTGCCAGCAGCCAGATACAGGATGAAGCTTTCTTT. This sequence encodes CASSQIQDEAFF.

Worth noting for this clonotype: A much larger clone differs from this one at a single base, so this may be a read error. The CDR3 DNA sequence: TGTGCCAGAAGCTTCGGTTTCGTCGGGGGGGATCCCTACGAGCAGTACTTC. Amino acids: CARSFGFVGGDPYEQYF. This chain joins TRBV27 and TRBJ2-7, with 8 nucleotides matching TRBD2. The CDR3 runs to 17 residues. Trimming took 9 bases from V and 2 from J; bases not matched to a gene: 18. From germline, CDR1 is MNHEY and CDR2 SMNVEV (reference sequence).

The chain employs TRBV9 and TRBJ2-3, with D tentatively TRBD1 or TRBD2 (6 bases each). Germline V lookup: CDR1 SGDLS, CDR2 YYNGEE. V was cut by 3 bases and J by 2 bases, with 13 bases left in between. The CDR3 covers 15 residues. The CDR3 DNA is TGTGCCAGCAGCGAGGGGGGACTTAACACAGATACGCAGTATTTT. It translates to CASSEGGLNTDTQYF.

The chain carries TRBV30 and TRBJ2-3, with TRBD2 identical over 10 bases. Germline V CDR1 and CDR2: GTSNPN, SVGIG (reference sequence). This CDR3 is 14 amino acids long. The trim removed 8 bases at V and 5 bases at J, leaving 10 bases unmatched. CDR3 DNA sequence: TGTGCCCAGAGGGCTAGCGGGAGAAAAGATACGCAGTATTTT. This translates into CAQRASGRKDTQYF.

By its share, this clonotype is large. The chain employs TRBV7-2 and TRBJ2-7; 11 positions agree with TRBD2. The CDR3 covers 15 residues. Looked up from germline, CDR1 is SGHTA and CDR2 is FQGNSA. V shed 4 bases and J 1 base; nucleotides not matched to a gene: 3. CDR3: CASSSRLAGSYEQYF. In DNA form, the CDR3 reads TGTGCCAGCAGCTCAAGACTAGCGGGATCCTACGAGCAGTACTTC.

The CDR3 reads CASKRVASNQPQHF. Here the CDR3 DNA reads TGTGCCAGCAAACGGGTTGCGAGCAATCAGCCCCAGCATTTT. The V call is TRBV28, the J call TRBJ1-5; no reliable D call. From germline, CDR1 is MDHEN and CDR2 SYDVKM. This CDR3 is 14 amino acids long. Between the trimmed V and J ends, which lost 7 bases and 1 base, there was a span of 11 bases.

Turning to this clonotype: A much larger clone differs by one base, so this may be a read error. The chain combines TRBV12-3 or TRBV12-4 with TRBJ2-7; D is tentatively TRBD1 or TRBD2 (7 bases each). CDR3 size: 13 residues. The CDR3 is CASSLSGGDEKYF. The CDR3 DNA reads TGTGCCAGCAGTCTCTCAGGGGGGGACGAGAAGTACTTC.

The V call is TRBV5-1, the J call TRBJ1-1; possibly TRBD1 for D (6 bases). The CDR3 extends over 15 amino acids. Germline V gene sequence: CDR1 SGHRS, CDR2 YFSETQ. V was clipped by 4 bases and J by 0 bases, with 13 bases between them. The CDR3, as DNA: TGCGCCAGCAGCCTGGCCGGGACAATGAACACTGAAGCTTTCTTT. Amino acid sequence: CASSLAGTMNTEAFF.